The rows below give T cell receptor beta chains drawn from one sample of a study of blood T cell repertoires in COVID-19. Using immunoSEQ multiplex PCR, the repertoire was profiled, and TCRdb retains in-frame clones only, with some absent. The table records 240,000 or so clones, roughly nine tenths of them present only once. Sequenced: peripheral blood. The receptors were sampled from a man aged 60 to 75 with acute or convalescent COVID-19. Both conserved end residues are trimmed from each CDR3. Fields, in order: V gene, J gene, CDR3 length, clone size, D gene, CDR3 protein. The D gene is left open where the match is weak. Clone sizes are given selectively: once, few, many, or a class where the clone is expanded.

V gene: TRBV28
J gene: TRBJ2-3
CDR3 length: 10
clone size: .
D gene: .
CDR3 protein: ASKEAPDTQY

V gene: TRBV27
J gene: TRBJ1-5
CDR3 length: 13
clone size: .
D gene: .
CDR3 protein: ASRLSRQANQPQH

V gene: TRBV5-6
J gene: TRBJ2-2
CDR3 length: 14
clone size: .
D gene: TRBD1
CDR3 protein: ASSFLDRADTGELF

V gene: TRBV6-5
J gene: TRBJ2-5
CDR3 length: 10
clone size: .
D gene: .
CDR3 protein: ASSGTQETQY

V gene: TRBV5-1
J gene: TRBJ2-7
CDR3 length: 19
clone size: .
D gene: TRBD2
CDR3 protein: ASSSEFRLAGVDESPYEQY

V gene: TRBV24-1
J gene: TRBJ2-3
CDR3 length: 12
clone size: .
D gene: .
CDR3 protein: ATSDATASSTQY

V gene: TRBV3-1/TRBV3-2
J gene: TRBJ1-3
CDR3 length: 15
clone size: .
D gene: .
CDR3 protein: ASSQDGGELRGNTIY

V gene: TRBV5-1
J gene: TRBJ2-5
CDR3 length: 14
clone size: .
D gene: .
CDR3 protein: ASSLGGGIRQETQY

V gene: TRBV5-1
J gene: TRBJ2-6
CDR3 length: 12
clone size: .
D gene: .
CDR3 protein: ASRFGSGANVLT

V gene: TRBV5-5
J gene: TRBJ2-3
CDR3 length: 13
clone size: once
D gene: .
CDR3 protein: ASSLDTGRADTQY

V gene: TRBV28
J gene: TRBJ1-5
CDR3 length: 12
clone size: .
D gene: .
CDR3 protein: ASSLAPPGQPQH

V gene: TRBV6-5
J gene: TRBJ2-7
CDR3 length: 9
clone size: .
D gene: .
CDR3 protein: ASSNLGAQY

V gene: TRBV6-5
J gene: TRBJ2-5
CDR3 length: 14
clone size: once
D gene: TRBD2
CDR3 protein: ASSYLASGGQETQY

V gene: TRBV27
J gene: TRBJ1-2
CDR3 length: 12
clone size: .
D gene: TRBD1
CDR3 protein: ASSLTGTGDGYT

V gene: TRBV27
J gene: TRBJ1-1
CDR3 length: 11
clone size: .
D gene: TRBD1
CDR3 protein: ASRTGANTEAF

V gene: TRBV29-1
J gene: TRBJ2-3
CDR3 length: 11
clone size: .
D gene: TRBD2
CDR3 protein: SVKSGREYTQY

V gene: TRBV19
J gene: TRBJ2-1
CDR3 length: 13
clone size: few
D gene: .
CDR3 protein: ASNILMGAYNEQF

V gene: TRBV15
J gene: TRBJ2-5
CDR3 length: 13
clone size: .
D gene: .
CDR3 protein: ATSIGGGILQTQY

V gene: TRBV28
J gene: TRBJ1-2
CDR3 length: 13
clone size: .
D gene: TRBD1
CDR3 protein: ASRHSEGQVYGYT

V gene: TRBV6-5
J gene: TRBJ2-3
CDR3 length: 13
clone size: few
D gene: TRBD1
CDR3 protein: ASSWGQGRTDTQY

V gene: TRBV2
J gene: TRBJ1-4
CDR3 length: 15
clone size: .
D gene: .
CDR3 protein: ASSDIILFGEEEKLF

V gene: TRBV28
J gene: TRBJ1-1
CDR3 length: 15
clone size: .
D gene: .
CDR3 protein: ASSLAGARYMNTEAF

V gene: TRBV29-1
J gene: TRBJ2-1
CDR3 length: 15
clone size: .
D gene: .
CDR3 protein: SVDLGRGGRSYNEQF

V gene: TRBV5-1
J gene: TRBJ2-3
CDR3 length: 13
clone size: once
D gene: TRBD2
CDR3 protein: ASSLFGRATDTQY

V gene: TRBV7-8
J gene: TRBJ1-1
CDR3 length: 13
clone size: .
D gene: .
CDR3 protein: ASSSPGTPRPEAF

V gene: TRBV6-5
J gene: TRBJ2-3
CDR3 length: 13
clone size: .
D gene: .
CDR3 protein: ASSLQTSPPDTQY

V gene: TRBV19
J gene: TRBJ1-1
CDR3 length: 10
clone size: .
D gene: .
CDR3 protein: ASSIRHSEAF

V gene: TRBV12-5
J gene: TRBJ2-2
CDR3 length: 13
clone size: .
D gene: TRBD2
CDR3 protein: ASGASGRNTGELF

V gene: TRBV6-1
J gene: TRBJ2-7
CDR3 length: 14
clone size: .
D gene: TRBD1
CDR3 protein: ASSADRATGAYEQY

V gene: TRBV28
J gene: TRBJ2-7
CDR3 length: 13
clone size: .
D gene: .
CDR3 protein: ASSPILQGSYEQY